This T cell receptor (beta chain) was recorded in a study of CD8+CD57+ T cells in acquired aplastic anemia. About this clonotype itself: This CDR3 is missing its conserved last phenylalanine or tryptophan, likely due to a read error. The limits of the CDR3 on the DNA are not certain, so only TCRdb's listed CDR3 is given.

Germline V gene lookup returns CDR1 SGHTA and CDR2 FQGNSA. Including both end residues, the CDR3 is 13 amino acids long. CDR3 and TCR beta VDJ profiling relied on a genomic DNA template. MiXCR, run by TCRdb on the reads, gives a single entry per CDR3 protein. The profile shows hundreds of thousands of distinct CDR3 sequences, less than 85% of them singletons. Previously, flow cytometry had revealed CD8+CD57+ cell expansion in the patients chosen for sequencing. The sequence derives from a human donor with aplastic anemia. The V and J genes are TRBV7-2 and TRBJ2-3; the D call of TRBD1 is as the table states it, not checked on the DNA. The sequenced sample consisted of sorted CD4+, CD8+, or CD8+CD57+ T cells (not recorded which) from PBMCs. The CDR3 spells CASSLRGGADHGY.